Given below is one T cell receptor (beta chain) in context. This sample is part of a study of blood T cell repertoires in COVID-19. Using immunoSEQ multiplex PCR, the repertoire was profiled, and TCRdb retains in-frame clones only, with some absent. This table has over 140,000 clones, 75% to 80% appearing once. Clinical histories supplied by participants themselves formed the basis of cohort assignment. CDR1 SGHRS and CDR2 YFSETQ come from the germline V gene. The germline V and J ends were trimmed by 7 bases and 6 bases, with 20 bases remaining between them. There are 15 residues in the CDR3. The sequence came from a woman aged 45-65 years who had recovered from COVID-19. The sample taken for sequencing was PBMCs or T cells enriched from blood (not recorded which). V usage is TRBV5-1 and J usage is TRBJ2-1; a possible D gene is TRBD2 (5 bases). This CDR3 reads CASRQEERRGNEQFF. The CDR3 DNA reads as TGCGCCAGCCGCCAAGAGGAGCGGAGAGGCAATGAGCAGTTCTTC.